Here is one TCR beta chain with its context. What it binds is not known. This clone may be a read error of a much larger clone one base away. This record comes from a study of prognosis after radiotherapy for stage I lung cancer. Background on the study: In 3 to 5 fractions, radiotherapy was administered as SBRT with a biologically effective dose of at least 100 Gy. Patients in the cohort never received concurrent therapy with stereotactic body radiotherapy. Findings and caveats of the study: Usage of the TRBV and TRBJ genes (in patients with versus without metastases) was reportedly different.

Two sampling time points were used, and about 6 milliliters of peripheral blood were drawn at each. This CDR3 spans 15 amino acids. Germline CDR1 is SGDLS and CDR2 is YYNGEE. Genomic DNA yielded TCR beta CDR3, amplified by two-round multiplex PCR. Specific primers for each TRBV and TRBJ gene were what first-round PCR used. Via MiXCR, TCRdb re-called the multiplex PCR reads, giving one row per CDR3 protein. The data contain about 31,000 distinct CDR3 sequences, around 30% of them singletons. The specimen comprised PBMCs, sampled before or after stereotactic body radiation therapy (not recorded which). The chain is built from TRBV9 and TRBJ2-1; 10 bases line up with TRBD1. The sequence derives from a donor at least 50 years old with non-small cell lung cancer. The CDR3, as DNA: TGTGCCAGCATCGTAGAGGGGGACAGGGGTCGTGAGCAGTTCTTC. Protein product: CASIVEGDRGREQFF.